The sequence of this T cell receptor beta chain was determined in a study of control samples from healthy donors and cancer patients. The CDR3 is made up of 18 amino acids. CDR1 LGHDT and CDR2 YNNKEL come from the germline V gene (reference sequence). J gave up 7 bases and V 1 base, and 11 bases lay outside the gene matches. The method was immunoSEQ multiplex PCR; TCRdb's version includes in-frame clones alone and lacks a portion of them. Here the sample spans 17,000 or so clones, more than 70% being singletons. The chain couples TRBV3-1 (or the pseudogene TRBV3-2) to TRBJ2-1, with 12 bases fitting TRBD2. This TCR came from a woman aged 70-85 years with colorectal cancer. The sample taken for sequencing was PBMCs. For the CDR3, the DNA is TGTGCCAGCAGCCAAGTCCCCGGGGGGACTAGCGGGCGGAATGAGCAGTTCTTC. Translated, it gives CASSQVPGGTSGRNEQFF.